These 31 T cell receptor beta chains share one sample of origin, sequenced in a study of blood T cells in healthy people across ages. A second roughly 6 to 12 cycle PCR used barcoded and J-beta primers. TCRdb redid the calling of the 5' RACE reads with MiXCR, one entry per CDR3 protein. The data show roughly 2 million distinct CDR3 sequences, about 50% seen once. Sequencing was performed on blood. The receptors here all came from a middle-aged woman in good health.

The gene calls are TRBV6-5 and TRBJ1-1; no definite D call. V was cut by 6 bases and J by 4 bases, with 15 bases left in between. This CDR3 is 14 amino acids long. The germline CDR1 and CDR2 sequences are MNHEY and SVGAGI. This chain's CDR3 is CASRAVTRATEAFF. As DNA, the CDR3 is TGTGCCAGCAGGGCTGTAACACGGGCCACTGAAGCTTTCTTT.

This clonotype has only a few counts. The chain links TRBV7-2 to TRBJ2-3, with D perhaps given as TRBD1 or TRBD2 (5 bases each). Germline CDR1 reads SGHTA; CDR2 reads FQGNSA. V was clipped by 5 bases and J by 4 bases, with 13 bases between them. The CDR3 spans 14 residues. Here the CDR3 reads CASSLRRGADTQYF. CDR3 DNA sequence: TGTGCCAGCAGCCTTAGACGGGGCGCAGATACGCAGTATTTT.

The chain is built from TRBV4-3 and TRBJ2-3; 8 bases agree with TRBD2. The V segment lost 3 bases and the J segment 4 bases; nucleotides outside the gene matches: 9. CDR3 length: 16 amino acids. Germline CDR1 and CDR2: LGHNA and YSLEER. CDR3 in DNA: TGCGCCAGCAGCCAGGGGATGACTAGCGTGGCAGATACGCAGTATTTT. Protein sequence: CASSQGMTSVADTQYF.

This clonotype was detected a few times. The V call is TRBV27, the J call TRBJ2-5, with 7 nucleotides matching TRBD2. The CDR3 runs to 18 residues. V was clipped by 1 base and J by 3 bases; unmatched bases: 14. Germline V gene lookup returns CDR1 MNHEY and CDR2 SMNVEV (reference sequence). CDR3 sequence (DNA): TGTGCCAGCAGTTTATTGTCCACGGGGGGATCTTTCGAAGAGACCCAGTACTTC. Translation gives CASSLLSTGGSFEETQYF.

The V and J genes are TRBV7-6 and TRBJ1-5; TRBD1 matches at 8 bases. From germline, CDR1 is SGHVS and CDR2 FNYEAQ. The V segment lost 5 bases and the J segment 3 bases; nucleotides outside the gene matches: 9. The CDR3 has 16 residues. The CDR3 here is CASSLGQGGNNQPQHF. The DNA of the CDR3 is TGTGCCAGCAGCCTCGGACAGGGCGGGAACAATCAGCCCCAGCATTTT.

This clonotype appeared once. The J gene is TRBJ1-2, the V gene TRBV5-1, with 7 bases aligning to TRBD1. The CDR3 is made up of 18 amino acids. The V segment lost 2 bases and the J segment 2 bases; nucleotides outside the gene matches: 15. In germline, CDR1 is SGHRS, CDR2 YFSETQ. The CDR3 DNA is TGCGCCAGCAGCTTCAGGACAGGTACGTCGGTGTCGAACTATGGCTACACCTTC. Translated, it gives CASSFRTGTSVSNYGYTF.

The chain links TRBV29-1 to TRBJ2-1, with a tentative D call TRBD1 (6 bases). Germline V gene lookup returns CDR1 SQVTM and CDR2 ANQGSEA. This CDR3 is 14 amino acids long. V was shortened by 0 bases and J by 13 bases, with 19 bases between the two germline ends. In DNA form, the CDR3 reads TGCAGCGTTGAAGACAGGGGTAACGGAGAGACCCAGTTCTTC. It specifies CSVEDRGNGETQFF.

This clonotype appeared a few times. This chain links TRBV7-9 with TRBJ1-4; D is ambiguous. Per germline, CDR1 SEHNR and CDR2 FQNEAQ (reference sequence). The CDR3 is 14 amino acids. Trimming took 5 bases from V and 8 from J, leaving 15 bases between them. CDR3 region: CASSPVGNGEKLFF. The CDR3, as DNA: TGTGCCAGCAGCCCCGTCGGGAATGGGGAAAAACTGTTTTTT. Filled out from reference TRBV7-9 and TRBJ1-4, the complete variable domain reads DTGVSQNPRHKITKRGQNVTFRCDPISEHNRLYWYRQTLGQGPEFLTYFQNEAQLEKSRLLSDRFSAERPKGSFSTLEIQRTEQGDSAMYLCASSPVGNGEKLFFGSGTQLSVL.

This rearrangement joins TRBV6-5 to TRBJ1-2; D perhaps matches TRBD1 (6 bases). Germline assignment: CDR1 MNHEY and CDR2 SVGAGI. V was pared by 2 bases and J by 8 bases, with 15 bases between. CDR3 size: 14 residues. CDR3: CASSYGGGLSGYTF. CDR3 coding DNA: TGTGCCAGCAGTTACGGGGGGGGGCTTAGCGGCTACACCTTC.

V gene TRBV9 combines with J gene TRBJ2-5, with 11 nucleotides matching TRBD2. Germline CDR1 SGDLS, CDR2 YYNGEE. Germline trimming cut 4 bases from V and 3 bases from J; bases unmatched to any gene: 8. The CDR3 is made up of 16 amino acids. As DNA, the CDR3 is TGTGCCAGCAGCCCCCTTAGCGGGGGGGTAAAAGAGACCCAGTACTTC. Amino acids: CASSPLSGGVKETQYF.

The rearrangement links TRBV29-1 to TRBJ2-5; D tentatively reads TRBD1 or TRBD2 (5 bases each). The CDR3 length is 13 residues. Per the germline V gene, CDR1 is SQVTM and CDR2 is ANQGSEA. V gave up 3 bases and J gave up 3 bases, with 11 bases separating them. Here the CDR3 reads CSVDWDGEETQYF. CDR3 coding DNA: TGCAGCGTTGATTGGGACGGGGAAGAGACCCAGTACTTC.

The rearrangement uses TRBV4-3 and TRBJ2-1; D might be TRBD1 or TRBD2, each matching 5 bases. The CDR3 runs 15 residues. V lost 0 bases and J lost 12, with 18 bases in between. In germline, CDR1 is LGHNA, CDR2 YSLEER. The CDR3 protein is CASSQETGTAGRQFF. In DNA, the CDR3 is TGCGCCAGCAGCCAAGAAACGGGGACGGCGGGTAGGCAGTTCTTC.

This clonotype was seen a few times. This chain uses TRBV4-2 with TRBJ1-2; no definite D call. Germline V lookup: CDR1 LGHNA, CDR2 YNFKEQ. The CDR3 length is 15 residues. Between the trimmed V and J ends, which lost 0 bases and 8 bases, there was a span of 16 bases. The CDR3: CASSQDVTRVGGYTF. The DNA for the CDR3 is TGTGCCAGCAGCCAAGATGTTACGAGGGTGGGAGGCTACACCTTC.

A few counts support this clonotype. The V gene is TRBV6-6, the J gene TRBJ1-6; D gene uncertain. This CDR3 is 16 amino acids long. CDR1 is MNHNY, CDR2 SVGAGI, per germline (reference sequence). Trimming cost V 3 bases and J 8 bases, with 17 bases left between them. The CDR3 nucleotides are TGTGCCAGCAGTTATTCTCCTCGCCCTCTATATTCACCCCTCCACTTT. Its protein product is CASSYSPRPLYSPLHF.

This clonotype was seen a few times. The chain carries TRBV6-2 or TRBV6-3 and TRBJ2-1, with D possibly called TRBD1 or TRBD2 (6 bases each). The ends were cut back, 8 bases at V and 2 bases at J, with 16 bases in the middle. The CDR3 sequence is 15 residues long. CDR1 and CDR2 (germline): MNHEY, SVGEGT. The CDR3, as DNA: TGTGCCAGCGTCGGGGGCCCCCCCGCCTACAATGAGCAGTTCTTC. The encoded protein is CASVGGPPAYNEQFF.

V and J are TRBV14 and TRBJ2-1; 13 bases match TRBD2. The V gene's germline CDR1 is SGHDN and CDR2 FVKESK. The junction had 7 bases not matched to a gene; V was cut back by 2 bases and J by 9 bases. The CDR3 contains 16 residues. CDR3 in amino acids: CASSQPGLAGAREQFF. CDR3 sequence (DNA): TGTGCCAGCAGCCAACCTGGACTAGCGGGGGCGCGTGAGCAGTTCTTC.

The chain recombines TRBV5-1 with TRBJ1-2; TRBD1 matches 9 bases. The CDR3 contains 15 residues. CDR1 and CDR2 (germline): SGHRS, YFSETQ. The ends lost 0 bases at V and 7 bases at J; junction bases unmatched: 7. This CDR3 reads CASSLGGQGFSGYTF. The CDR3 nucleotides read TGCGCCAGCAGCTTGGGGGGACAGGGATTCTCTGGCTACACCTTC.

A remark on this clonotype: At one boundary the junction diverges from the germline segment, which might be a read error. The chain couples TRBV5-6 to TRBJ2-3; 9 nucleotides line up with TRBD2. The CDR3 contains 15 residues. CDR1 is SGHDT and CDR2 is YYEEEE in the germline V gene. The CDR3 bases are TGTGCCAGCAGCTTGGCCCTTAGCGGGGGTGATATGCAGTATTTT. As protein: CASSLALSGGDMQYF. Complete variable domain (other parts from reference TRBV5-6 and TRBJ2-3): DAGVTQSPTHLIKTRGQQVTLRCSPKSGHDTVSWYQQALGQGPQFIFQYYEEEERQRGNFPDRFSGHQFPNYSSELNVNALLLGDSALYLCASSLALSGGDMQYFGPGTRLTVL.

The rearrangement joins TRBV7-2 to TRBJ2-7, with 10 bases identical to TRBD2. The assigned J gene may be wrong: the sequence end matches TRBJ2-5 better. CDR3 length equals 16 residues. The V gene's germline CDR1 is SGHTA and CDR2 FQGNSA. CDR3 nucleotides: TGTGCCAGCAGCTTAGTTCCAGCGGGGGGGGGAGAGACCCAGTACTTC. Encoded protein: CASSLVPAGGGETQYF.

This sequence joins TRBV6-5 and TRBJ2-1; the match to TRBD1 covers 8 bases. V dropped 4 bases and J dropped 8; count of bases not matched to a gene: 10. CDR1 MNHEY and CDR2 SVGAGI come from the germline V gene. The CDR3 totals 15 residues. Written as DNA, the CDR3 is TGTGCCAGCAGTTTCTTACAGGGGGGTAAAGATGAGCAGTTCTTC. It translates to CASSFLQGGKDEQFF.

The rearrangement links TRBV6-5 to TRBJ1-2; maybe TRBD1 (5 bases). This CDR3 comprises 15 residues. V was clipped by 4 bases and J by 4 bases, with 16 bases between them. The germline V gene encodes CDR1 MNHEY and CDR2 SVGAGI. CDR3 sequence: CASSFGHVSRYGYTF. CDR3 bases: TGTGCCAGCAGTTTCGGACATGTCAGTCGCTATGGCTACACCTTC.

J is TRBJ1-4 and V is TRBV2, with unresolved D. Germline V gene sequence: CDR1 SNHLY, CDR2 FYNNEI. Between the trimmed V and J ends, which lost 5 bases and 5 bases, there was a span of 12 bases. The CDR3 totals 14 residues. The CDR3 spells CASSSRALNEKLFF. CDR3 nucleotides: TGTGCCAGCAGTTCCCGGGCCTTAAATGAAAAACTGTTTTTT.

The chain employs TRBV20-1 and TRBJ2-3; 8 bases are a match to TRBD1. Trimming cost V 5 bases and J 1 base; bases outside gene matches: 5. The CDR3 sequence is 14 residues long. CDR1 and CDR2 from the germline V gene are DFQATT and SNEGSKA (reference sequence). CDR3 DNA sequence: TGCAGTGCTTTTTGGACAGGGCGCACAGATACGCAGTATTTT. Translation gives CSAFWTGRTDTQYF.

The CDR3 sequence is CASSLRTGVSNQPQHF. Written as DNA, the CDR3 is TGTGCCAGCAGCTTAAGGACAGGGGTTAGCAATCAGCCCCAGCATTTT. This chain joins TRBV5-6 and TRBJ1-5, with 9 bases identical to TRBD1. CDR1 SGHDT and CDR2 YYEEEE come from the germline V gene. The CDR3 runs 16 residues. V lost 2 bases and J lost 0; bases outside the gene matches: 3.

The count of this clonotype is one. The V and J genes are TRBV24-1 and TRBJ2-7; D is perhaps TRBD1 or TRBD2 (6 bases each). CDR1 and CDR2 from the germline V gene are KGHDR and SFDVKD. The CDR3 extends over 15 amino acids. Trimming took 7 bases from V and 0 from J, leaving 15 bases between them. The CDR3 DNA reads TGTGCCACCAGCCCCGGGGGCGCGAGCTCCTACGAGCAGTACTTC. Amino acids: CATSPGGASSYEQYF.

This chain connects TRBV24-1 to TRBJ2-6; TRBD1 matches 10 bases. This CDR3 has 19 amino acids. Germline V gene lookup returns CDR1 KGHDR and CDR2 SFDVKD. V was pared by 6 bases and J by 2 bases, with 12 bases of the junction left unmatched. CDR3 nucleotide sequence: TGTGCCACCAGTAACTTCGCCGGGACAGGGGCCGCTGGGGCCAACGTCCTGACTTTC. Protein product: CATSNFAGTGAAGANVLTF.

V is TRBV9 and J is TRBJ2-3; D remains unclear. The germline V gene encodes CDR1 SGDLS and CDR2 YYNGEE. This CDR3 contains 15 residues. V dropped 0 bases and J dropped 1 base, with 9 bases sitting between them. CDR3 sequence reads: CASSVAGSGTDTQYF. For the CDR3, the DNA is TGTGCCAGCAGCGTAGCGGGTTCGGGCACAGATACGCAGTATTTT. Variable domain in full (rest from reference TRBV9 and TRBJ2-3): DSGVTQTPKHLITATGQRVTLRCSPRSGDLSVYWYQQSLDQGLQFLIQYYNGEERAKGNILERFSAQQFPDLHSELNLSSLELGDSALYFCASSVAGSGTDTQYFGPGTRLTVL.

The CDR3 protein is CAISDSYRGTKFGQEAQYF. In nucleotides, the CDR3 is TGTGCCATCAGTGACTCTTACCGTGGGACTAAATTTGGCCAAGAGGCCCAGTACTTC. The chain combines TRBV10-3 with TRBJ2-4; TRBD2 matches 7 bases. The V segment lost 3 bases and the J segment 13 bases; nucleotides outside the gene matches: 27. The CDR3 runs to 19 residues. The germline CDR1 and CDR2 sequences are ENHRY and SYGVKD.

This chain joins TRBV20-1 and TRBJ1-1; 8 nucleotides line up with TRBD1. Unmatched junction bases numbered 8, after V lost 6 bases and J lost 2 bases. This CDR3 comprises 14 residues. CDR1 is DFQATT, CDR2 SNEGSKA, per germline (reference sequence). The CDR3 loop reads CSAPKGQVNTEAFF. The CDR3 DNA reads TGCAGTGCCCCAAAGGGACAGGTTAACACTGAAGCTTTCTTT.

The genes are TRBV15 and TRBJ1-1; the match to TRBD1 covers 8 bases. V shed 2 bases and J 10 bases; nucleotides not matched to a gene: 15. The CDR3 consists of 16 residues. The V gene's germline CDR1 is LNHNV and CDR2 YYDKDF (reference sequence). The CDR3 loop is CATSRRTGIGDIGAFF. The CDR3, as DNA: TGTGCCACCAGCAGAAGGACAGGGATCGGAGATATTGGAGCTTTCTTT.

This clonotype was detected only once. Just one base apart from a much larger clone, this may be a read error. The V call is TRBV7-9, the J call TRBJ2-5; 9 positions agree with TRBD1. From germline, CDR1 is SEHNR and CDR2 FQNEAQ (reference sequence). The CDR3 is made up of 14 amino acids. The J segment lost 5 bases and the V segment lost 5 bases, leaving 6 bases of the junction unmatched. In nucleotides, the CDR3 is TGTGCCAGCAGCGCCGCCACAGGGGGCGAGACCCAGTACTTC. It yields the protein CASSAATGGETQYF.